Shown below are 27 T cell receptor beta chains from a single sample sequenced in a study of identical twins. One entry per CDR3 protein, called by TCRdb with MiXCR from the 5' RACE reads. The table shows fewer than 250,000 distinct CDR3 sequences, with about a tenth occurring only once. Sequencing was performed on memory (CD45RO+) T cells sorted from blood. Every receptor here comes from a woman younger than 35 in good health.

This chain links TRBV5-1 with TRBJ2-3; D gene uncertain. The V gene's germline CDR1 is SGHRS and CDR2 YFSETQ. The length of the CDR3 is 16 residues. The V gene lost 0 bases and the J gene lost 0 bases, with 11 bases spanning the gap. CDR3 in amino acids: CASSLGSTPSTDTQYF. The CDR3 DNA sequence: TGCGCCAGCAGCTTGGGAAGTACCCCTAGCACAGATACGCAGTATTTT.

Many counts were recorded for this clonotype. The V gene is TRBV7-2, the J gene TRBJ1-1; D is unresolved. Trimming removed 1 base at V and 6 bases at J, with 9 bases between. The length of the CDR3 is 13 residues. CDR1 is SGHTA and CDR2 is FQGNSA in the germline V gene. As DNA, the CDR3 is TGTGCCAGCAGCTTAGAGGGCGGTGCTGAAGCTTTCTTT. This codes for CASSLEGGAEAFF.

V usage is TRBV7-9 and J usage is TRBJ1-1, with TRBD1 matching 7 bases. Germline V gene sequence: CDR1 SEHNR, CDR2 FQNEAQ (reference sequence). The CDR3 sequence is 15 residues long. With V trimmed by 6 bases and J by 7 bases, 14 bases remained unmatched. CDR3 in DNA: TGTGCCAGCAGGCCCGGGACAGCAAGGCAAAGTGAAGCTTTCTTT. Translating gives CASRPGTARQSEAFF.

V and J are TRBV5-1 and TRBJ2-1; 10 bases agree with TRBD2. The CDR3 spans 15 residues. The J segment lost 6 bases and the V segment lost 1 base, leaving 4 bases of the junction unmatched. From germline, CDR1 is SGHRS and CDR2 YFSETQ. The CDR3: CASSLTSGTLNEQFF. The CDR3 region has the DNA TGCGCCAGCAGCTTGACTAGCGGGACCCTCAATGAGCAGTTCTTC.

The rearrangement uses TRBV7-9 and TRBJ2-7; the D call may be TRBD1 or TRBD2 (5 bases each). CDR3 length equals 15 residues. The V end lost 5 bases, the J end lost 6 bases, and 20 bases lay between the germline ends. CDR1 and CDR2 (germline): SEHNR, FQNEAQ (reference sequence). The CDR3, as DNA: TGTGCCAGCAGCATCCTTGGGACCGGCGGCGGCGAGCAGTACTTC. Amino acid sequence: CASSILGTGGGEQYF.

This clonotype was seen at least ten times. The chain couples TRBV5-1 to TRBJ1-4; no firm D call. The germline V and J ends were trimmed by 0 bases and 5 bases, with 11 bases remaining between them. Germline assignment: CDR1 SGHRS and CDR2 YFSETQ. The CDR3 has 15 residues. Written as DNA, the CDR3 is TGCGCCAGCAGCTTGGGGAACAGTCAGAATGAAAAACTGTTTTTT. Residues: CASSLGNSQNEKLFF.

This clonotype was counted a few times. J is TRBJ2-1 and V is TRBV6-2 or TRBV6-3; 12 bases match TRBD2. The length of the CDR3 is 17 residues. The trim removed 2 bases at V and 7 bases at J, leaving 9 bases unmatched. The V gene's germline CDR1 is MNHEY and CDR2 SVGEGT. DNA for the CDR3: TGTGCCAGCAGTTACGAGACTAGCGGGGGATGGAAAAATGAGCAGTTCTTC. Translating it yields CASSYETSGGWKNEQFF.

In this sample, this clonotype turned up many times. The V gene is TRBV18, the J gene TRBJ2-7; the D gene is possibly TRBD1 (6 bases). The length of the CDR3 is 15 residues. Deletions cut 3 bases from V and 4 bases from J, with 16 bases between. Germline CDR1 reads KGHSH; CDR2 reads LQKENI. The CDR3 DNA is TGTGCCAGCTCACCGTCCCAGGGGACCCTATACGAGCAGTACTTC. Translation: CASSPSQGTLYEQYF.

This clonotype was observed a few times. The gene calls are TRBV27 and TRBJ2-1, with 8 positions matching TRBD2. CDR1 is MNHEY and CDR2 is SMNVEV in the germline V gene (reference sequence). V was pared by 5 bases and J by 7 bases, with 13 bases of the junction left unmatched. The CDR3 runs to 16 residues. The CDR3 protein is CASSPLGLVGWNEQFF. The CDR3 DNA is TGTGCCAGCAGTCCCCTGGGACTAGTAGGGTGGAATGAGCAGTTCTTC.

This chain joins TRBV7-9 and TRBJ2-1; 8 positions match TRBD2. Per germline, CDR1 SEHNR and CDR2 FQNEAQ (reference sequence). V was clipped by 7 bases and J by 15 bases; unmatched bases: 8. The CDR3 extends over 11 amino acids. The CDR3 DNA sequence: TGTGCCAGCAACTCCGGGACTAGACCGTTCTTC. The encoded protein is CASNSGTRPFF.

V usage is TRBV7-9 and J usage is TRBJ2-1; no firm D call. The germline V gene encodes CDR1 SEHNR and CDR2 FQNEAQ (reference sequence). This CDR3 has 10 residues. The V and J ends lost 8 bases and 4 bases respectively, with 3 bases between them. The CDR3 loop is CASAYNEQFF. DNA of the CDR3: TGTGCCAGCGCATACAATGAGCAGTTCTTC.

This clonotype was observed many times. The chain joins TRBV29-1 to TRBJ2-5, with D tentatively TRBD1 (6 bases). This CDR3 region has 14 residues. V was pared by 8 bases and J by 1 base, with 17 bases between. The germline V gene has CDR1 SQVTM and CDR2 ANQGSEA. The CDR3 DNA is TGCAGCATACGCAGGGGCGCGGGCCAAGAGACCCAGTACTTC. It translates to CSIRRGAGQETQYF.

CDR3 DNA sequence: TGTGCCAGCAGTTCCTTCGGGGTAACTGAAGCTTTCTTT. It codes for CASSSFGVTEAFF. The rearrangement links TRBV11-3 to TRBJ1-1; D not resolved. Germline lookup yields CDR1 SGHNT and CDR2 YENEEA. The CDR3 is made up of 13 amino acids. Trimming shortened V by 6 bases and J by 5 bases, and 13 bases separated the two germline ends. The full variable domain, its missing parts supplied by reference TRBV11-3 and TRBJ1-1, is EAGVVQSPRYKIIEKKQPVAFWCNPISGHNTLYWYLQNLGQGPELLIRYENEEAVDDSQLPKDRFSAERLKGVDSTLKIQPAELGDSAVYLCASSSFGVTEAFFGQGTRLTVV.

V is TRBV20-1 and J is TRBJ2-7, with D possibly called TRBD1 or TRBD2 (6 bases each). Germline loops: CDR1 DFQATT, CDR2 SNEGSKA (reference sequence). There are 11 residues in the CDR3. CDR3 in DNA: TGCAGCGGGTGGGGGGACACAGAGCAGTACTTC. The encoded protein is CSGWGDTEQYF.

This clonotype was counted only a few times. The chain couples TRBV20-1 to TRBJ2-1, with TRBD2 identical over 8 bases. The junction had 2 bases not matched to a gene; V was cut back by 2 bases and J by 2 bases. This CDR3 region has 14 residues. Germline-derived CDR1 and CDR2 are DFQATT and SNEGSKA (reference sequence). The CDR3 DNA sequence: TGCAGTGCTAGATCGGGAGGGCCCTACAATGAGCAGTTCTTC. It translates to CSARSGGPYNEQFF.

This clonotype has only a few counts. The chain recombines TRBV20-1 with TRBJ1-4; tentative D call: TRBD1 (6 bases). The CDR3 runs 14 residues. CDR1 is DFQATT and CDR2 is SNEGSKA in the germline V gene (reference sequence). Trimming stripped 2 bases from V and 7 bases from J, with 14 bases between. The CDR3 protein is CSARIVQGGEKLFF. The CDR3 DNA reads TGCAGTGCTAGAATCGTACAGGGAGGTGAAAAACTGTTTTTT.

Many counts were recorded for this clonotype. V and J are TRBV2 and TRBJ2-1; D unresolved. This CDR3 has 14 residues. Germline-derived CDR1 and CDR2 are SNHLY and FYNNEI. Trimming took off 7 bases at V and 4 bases at J, with 14 bases between the two ends. The CDR3 sequence: CASNEGIRYNEQFF. The CDR3 DNA reads as TGTGCCAGCAACGAAGGGATTAGGTACAATGAGCAGTTCTTC.

The V call is TRBV15, the J call TRBJ2-7, with 7 bases fitting TRBD1. Germline trimming cut 1 base from V and 9 bases from J; bases unmatched to any gene: 6. The CDR3 has 13 residues. CDR1 LNHNV and CDR2 YYDKDF come from the germline V gene (reference sequence). This CDR3 is CATSRGPNRGQYF. The CDR3 DNA reads TGTGCCACCAGCAGAGGCCCTAACAGGGGGCAGTACTTC.

The rearrangement links TRBV4-2 to TRBJ2-5; perhaps TRBD1 as D (7 bases). V was pared by 3 bases and J by 6 bases, with 17 bases between. In germline, CDR1 is LGHNA, CDR2 YNFKEQ. The CDR3 runs to 15 residues. The CDR3 region is CASSQRQGGLQTQYF. CDR3 in DNA: TGTGCCAGCAGCCAGCGACAGGGTGGACTACAGACCCAGTACTTC.

This clonotype was found many times. This rearrangement joins TRBV5-1 to TRBJ1-2; 8 bases line up with TRBD1. CDR3 length equals 17 residues. With 2 bases clipped from V and 2 bases from J, the junction kept 11 bases outside the gene matches. Looked up from germline, CDR1 is SGHRS and CDR2 is YFSETQ. The CDR3 coding sequence is TGCGCCAGCAGCTTCCAACCCGGGACAGGAGACAACTATGGCTACACCTTC. Amino acids: CASSFQPGTGDNYGYTF.

The V call is TRBV19, the J call TRBJ2-1; either TRBD1 or TRBD2 may supply D (6 bases each). With 7 bases removed from V and 4 bases from J, the gap between germline ends came to 11 bases. Germline V gives CDR1 LNHDA, CDR2 SQIVND (reference sequence). This CDR3 region has 13 residues. The CDR3 sequence: CASTRGLYNEQFF. The CDR3, as DNA: TGTGCCAGTACCCGGGGGCTTTACAATGAGCAGTTCTTC.

This clonotype has ten or more counts. The genes are TRBV9 and TRBJ2-3, with 10 bases that match TRBD2. The ends lost 3 bases at V and 1 base at J; junction bases unmatched: 5. The CDR3 totals 16 residues. The germline V gene encodes CDR1 SGDLS and CDR2 YYNGEE. The CDR3 reads CASSALAGAGTDTQYF. Written as DNA, the CDR3 is TGTGCCAGCAGCGCCCTAGCGGGAGCTGGCACAGATACGCAGTATTTT.

The rearrangement links TRBV25-1 to TRBJ1-1; D may be TRBD1 (6 bases). This CDR3 comprises 16 residues. CDR1 is MGHDK and CDR2 is SYGVNS in the germline V gene. The V gene lost 8 bases and the J gene lost 1 base, with 20 bases spanning the gap. In DNA form, the CDR3 reads TGTGCCAGCGCTCTGGGGGGGGCGGAGGGGAACACTGAAGCTTTCTTT. Its translation: CASALGGAEGNTEAFF.

This clonotype was observed many times. CDR3 nucleotide sequence: TGCGCCAGCAGCCAAGCGGATCAGACAGATACGCAGTATTTT. Translating gives CASSQADQTDTQYF. The V gene is TRBV4-3, the J gene TRBJ2-3; D remains ambiguous. The V gene's germline CDR1 is LGHNA and CDR2 YSLEER. V lost 1 base and J 3 bases, leaving 8 bases between the germline ends. This CDR3 region has 14 residues.

This clonotype has more than one count but fewer than ten. This chain uses TRBV3-1 with TRBJ2-2; D is uncertain. The V and J ends lost 1 base and 4 bases respectively, with 7 bases between them. Per the germline V gene, CDR1 is LGHDT and CDR2 is YNNKEL (reference sequence). The CDR3 runs to 14 residues. The CDR3 DNA is TGTGCCAGCAGCCAAGCATGGAGCACCGGGGAGCTGTTTTTT. It specifies CASSQAWSTGELFF.

This clonotype was counted at least ten times. The CDR3 nucleotides are TGTGCCAGCAGTGGGTACAGGGTCGACGGCTACACCTTC. Translating gives CASSGYRVDGYTF. The chain has TRBV25-1 and TRBJ1-2; a possible D gene is TRBD1 (6 bases). Germline assignment: CDR1 MGHDK and CDR2 SYGVNS. V lost 4 bases, J lost 8 bases, and 14 bases lay in between. The CDR3 totals 13 residues.

This clonotype was counted a few times. V usage is TRBV9 and J usage is TRBJ2-1, with 7 bases that match TRBD2. Per germline, CDR1 SGDLS and CDR2 YYNGEE. V was clipped by 0 bases and J by 5 bases; unmatched bases: 5. CDR3 length: 15 amino acids. This CDR3 is CASSVGGGRHNEQFF. For the CDR3, the DNA is TGTGCCAGCAGCGTAGGGGGAGGGAGACACAATGAGCAGTTCTTC.